Shown below are 10 T cell receptor beta chains from a single sample sequenced in a study of shared clonotypes between healthy human individuals (dated by TCRdb to 2020 to 2022). Libraries were constructed by the immunoSEQ multiplex PCR assay. The table comes from immuneACCESS by way of TCRdb, which keeps in-frame sequences with V and J called. Part of the clones is missing from these tables; in studies checked, under half for an unresolved V gene and the rest for unknown reasons. This sample has over a million clones in its table, and 98% of those were observed once. Roughly 0.4% of the sample comes from the top ten. Sample: naive CD4+ T cells sorted from blood. This specimen's cell subset or site label, interpreted: CD45RA+ positively selected. These receptors were obtained from a man aged 25-40 years in good health.

This clone showed up just once. The CDR3 DNA sequence: TGCAGCGTACGAACCGGGACAATAAGCTACGAGCAGTACTTC. Translation gives CSVRTGTISYEQYF. The rearrangement links TRBV29-1 to TRBJ2-7, with a weak D call TRBD1 (6 bases). The V end was cut by 6 bases, the J end by 3 bases, with 18 bases between. CDR1 is SQVTM, CDR2 ANQGSEA, per germline. The CDR3 spans 14 residues.

The gene calls are TRBV28 and TRBJ2-1; D may be TRBD2 (5 bases). The V end was cut by 6 bases, the J end by 3 bases, with 18 bases between. This CDR3 spans 16 amino acids. Germline lookup yields CDR1 MDHEN and CDR2 SYDVKM. CDR3 amino acids: CASRPFGQRSYNEQFF. The DNA for the CDR3 is TGTGCCAGCAGACCTTTCGGCCAGCGGAGCTACAATGAGCAGTTCTTC.

V and J are TRBV2 and TRBJ1-1; D not resolved. The CDR3 has 16 residues. With 6 bases removed from V and 0 bases from J, the gap between germline ends came to 17 bases. Germline values: CDR1 SNHLY, CDR2 FYNNEI. Here the CDR3 DNA reads TGTGCCAGCAGGGACCCATTAATTTATATGAACACTGAAGCTTTCTTT. It specifies CASRDPLIYMNTEAFF.

The chain recombines TRBV6-1 with TRBJ2-7; 8 positions agree with TRBD1. This CDR3 has 15 amino acids. CDR1 and CDR2 from the germline V gene are MNHNS and SASEGT. Trimming at V came to 5 bases and at J to 2 bases, leaving 8 bases not matched to a gene. CDR3 bases: TGTGCCAGCAGTCGAATAGGGGGACAGGCCTACGAGCAGTACTTC. It specifies CASSRIGGQAYEQYF.

The CDR3 is CASSLGLAVSTDTQYF. DNA of the CDR3: TGCGCCAGCAGCTTGGGACTAGCGGTTAGCACAGATACGCAGTATTTT. The J gene is TRBJ2-3, the V gene TRBV5-1; TRBD2 matches at 9 bases. V trimming: 0 bases; J trimming: 0 bases; junction bases outside the gene matches: 2. This CDR3 comprises 16 residues. Germline lookup yields CDR1 SGHRS and CDR2 YFSETQ. The whole variable domain, remainder taken from reference TRBV5-1 and TRBJ2-3, is KAGVTQTPRYLIKTRGQQVTLSCSPISGHRSVSWYQQTPGQGLQFLFEYFSETQRNKGNFPGRFSGRQFSNSRSEMNVSTLELGDSALYLCASSLGLAVSTDTQYFGPGTRLTVL.

This clone was seen a single time. This sequence joins TRBV14 and TRBJ1-4; 7 bases align to TRBD1. CDR3 length: 15 amino acids. Per germline, CDR1 SGHDN and CDR2 FVKESK. V dropped 4 bases and J dropped 2; count of bases not matched to a gene: 4. Here the CDR3 DNA reads TGTGCCAGCAGCCCCCTGACAGGGACTAATGAAAAACTGTTTTTT. It is translated as CASSPLTGTNEKLFF.

This clone was seen only once. The sample contains more than one DNA sequence encoding this CDR3. This chain joins TRBV11-2 and TRBJ2-7; 10 positions match TRBD1. CDR1 is SGHAT, CDR2 FQNNGV, per germline. The CDR3 spans 15 residues. J lost 2 bases, V lost 3 bases, and 4 bases had no gene match. CDR3 DNA sequence: TGTGCCAGCAGCTTCACCGGGACAGGGGCCTACGAGCAGTACTTC. It is translated as CASSFTGTGAYEQYF. Drawing the rest from reference TRBV11-2 and TRBJ2-7, the complete variable domain is EAGVAQSPRYKIIEKRQSVAFWCNPISGHATLYWYQQILGQGPKLLIQFQNNGVVDDSQLPKDRFSAERLKGVDSTLKIQPAKLEDSAVYLCASSFTGTGAYEQYFGPGTRLTVT.

The chain links TRBV10-1 to TRBJ2-5, with 8 bases fitting TRBD2. The V and J ends lost 3 bases and 1 base, in that order; junction bases with no gene match: 7. The germline gives CDR1 WNHNN, CDR2 SYGVQD (reference sequence). This CDR3 comprises 16 residues. CDR3 sequence (DNA): TGCGCCAGCAGTGACCCGTCTAGCGGGTCCCAAGAGACCCAGTACTTC. Protein: CASSDPSSGSQETQYF.

This chain uses TRBV11-2 with TRBJ1-2, with D maybe TRBD1 (5 bases). The CDR3 is 15 residues long. Between the trimmed V and J ends, which lost 4 bases and 4 bases, there was a span of 16 bases. From germline, CDR1 is SGHAT and CDR2 FQNNGV. The CDR3 DNA sequence: TGTGCCAGCAGCTCCATAAAGGGGCTGGCCTATGGCTACACCTTC. Protein: CASSSIKGLAYGYTF.

V usage is TRBV18 and J usage is TRBJ1-5; D not resolved. The CDR3 sequence is 16 residues long. Trimming stripped 2 bases from V and 1 base from J, with 12 bases between. Per the germline V gene, CDR1 is KGHSH and CDR2 is LQKENI. The DNA of the CDR3 is TGTGCCAGCTCACCATCAAGTGACGGGAGCAATCAGCCCCAGCATTTT. Translating gives CASSPSSDGSNQPQHF.